The entry below describes one T cell receptor (beta chain). PCRs each included synthetic TCR analog templates spiked in. Generated by immunoSEQ multiplex PCR, the TCRdb table keeps only in-frame clones and is missing some. The sample consists of some 76,000 clones, roughly nine tenths of them appearing once. V was trimmed by 3 bases and J by 1 base, leaving 7 bases between them. This CDR3 has 13 residues. Germline V gene data show CDR1 as SGDLS and CDR2 as YYNGEE. The sample belongs to a study of PD-L1 blockade in urothelial cancer. Background on the study: Samples came from 3 weeks, at the second dose, and 6 weeks into treatment.

Sample: PBMCs, taken around atezolizumab (anti-PD-L1) treatment. This chain links TRBV9 with TRBJ1-1; D is perhaps TRBD1 (6 bases). The clonotype comes from a man aged 60 to 69 with urothelial cancer. The CDR3 here is CASSAQGNTEAFF. DNA for the CDR3: TGTGCCAGCAGCGCACAGGGGAACACTGAAGCTTTCTTT. The full variable domain, completed using reference TRBV9 and TRBJ1-1, is DSGVTQTPKHLITATGQRVTLRCSPRSGDLSVYWYQQSLDQGLQFLIQYYNGEERAKGNILERFSAQQFPDLHSELNLSSLELGDSALYFCASSAQGNTEAFFGQGTRLTVV.